What follows are 11 T cell receptor beta chains derived from one specimen sequenced in a study of brain T cells in children with intractable seizures. Generated by immunoSEQ multiplex PCR, the TCRdb table keeps only in-frame clones and is missing some. There are approximately 60,000 clones in the sample; 95% to 97% occur only once, and more than 0.35% lies in the top ten. The sequenced sample was peripheral blood, obtained at surgery. These receptors were taken from a boy younger than two with focal cortical dysplasia and intractable seizures.

This clone was detected once. V is TRBV19 and J is TRBJ2-7; D is possibly TRBD1 or TRBD2 (7 bases each). CDR1 and CDR2 (germline): LNHDA, SQIVND (reference sequence). The V gene lost 5 bases and the J gene lost 5 bases, with 13 bases spanning the gap. This CDR3 region has 13 residues. In nucleotides, the CDR3 is TGTGCCAGTAGTCCAGGGGGGGCCCACGAGCAGTACTTC. Translation: CASSPGGAHEQYF.

The genes are TRBV2 and TRBJ2-1, with D unresolved. The germline V gene encodes CDR1 SNHLY and CDR2 FYNNEI. CDR3 length: 16 amino acids. Deletions cut 10 bases from V and 2 bases from J, with 21 bases between. The CDR3 region has the DNA TGTGCCAAAACCCGAGGCGCCAATGGGACCTACAATGAGCAGTTCTTC. It codes for CAKTRGANGTYNEQFF.

The V call is TRBV19, the J call TRBJ2-3, with 11 bases matching TRBD2. The CDR3 covers 17 residues. Germline lookup yields CDR1 LNHDA and CDR2 SQIVND (reference sequence). With V trimmed by 3 bases and J by 1 base, 6 bases remained unmatched. Here the CDR3 reads CASSILTSGIRTDTQYF. The CDR3, as DNA: TGTGCCAGTAGTATCCTGACTAGCGGGATTCGCACAGATACGCAGTATTTT. The variable domain in full, completed from reference TRBV19 and TRBJ2-3, reads DGGITQSPKYLFRKEGQNVTLSCEQNLNHDAMYWYRQDPGQGLRLIYYSQIVNDFQKGDIAEGYSVSREKKESFPLTVTSAQKNPTAFYLCASSILTSGIRTDTQYFGPGTRLTVL.

The V gene is TRBV3-1 (or the pseudogene TRBV3-2), the J gene TRBJ1-5; D gene ambiguous. Germline CDR1 LGHDT, CDR2 YNNKEL (reference sequence). V was cut by 0 bases and J by 0 bases, with 6 bases left in between. CDR3 length equals 15 residues. DNA of the CDR3: TGTGCCAGCAGCCAAGACAGGAATAGCAATCAGCCCCAGCATTTT. Protein sequence: CASSQDRNSNQPQHF.

CDR3 in amino acids: CASSLLERQQETQYF. The CDR3 coding sequence is TGTGCCAGCAGCTTACTAGAAAGACAGCAAGAGACCCAGTACTTC. The chain recombines TRBV7-9 with TRBJ2-5; D perhaps matches TRBD1 (5 bases). The CDR3 covers 15 residues. The germline V gene has CDR1 SEHNR and CDR2 FQNEAQ (reference sequence). V was clipped by 2 bases and J by 2 bases, with 12 bases between them.

The CDR3 loop is CASLMSSYNEQFF. In DNA form, the CDR3 reads TGTGCCAGCTTAATGAGCTCCTACAATGAGCAGTTCTTC. The V call is TRBV6-5, the J call TRBJ2-1; D is unresolved. Germline V gives CDR1 MNHEY, CDR2 SVGAGI. CDR3 length equals 13 residues. V lost 8 bases to trimming and J lost 0 bases, with 8 bases between them.

The chain has TRBV4-1 and TRBJ1-1; a weak D match, TRBD1 (6 bases). The CDR3 sequence is 15 residues long. Germline V lookup: CDR1 MGHRA, CDR2 YSYEKL. Trimming removed 2 bases at V and 0 bases at J, with 10 bases between. The CDR3 loop is CASSQQGTMNTEAFF. The CDR3 DNA reads as TGCGCCAGCAGCCAACAGGGGACCATGAACACTGAAGCTTTCTTT.

The chain uses TRBV6-5 and TRBJ1-5, with a tentative D call TRBD1 (5 bases). V was trimmed by 5 bases and J by 5 bases, leaving 13 bases between them. From germline, CDR1 is MNHEY and CDR2 SVGAGI. This CDR3 spans 14 amino acids. DNA of the CDR3: TGTGCCAGCAGTAAGTCCAGGGTGGATCAGCCCCAGCATTTT. Translation: CASSKSRVDQPQHF.

This clone was seen a single time. CDR3 loop: CASSQEGGGAKNIQYF. CDR3 nucleotides: TGTGCCAGCAGCCAAGAGGGGGGAGGGGCCAAAAACATTCAGTACTTC. The chain joins TRBV3-1 (or the pseudogene TRBV3-2) to TRBJ2-4; 7 nucleotides line up with TRBD2. CDR1 is LGHDT and CDR2 is YNNKEL in the germline V gene (reference sequence). V trimming: 0 bases; J trimming: 1 base; junction bases outside the gene matches: 3. The CDR3 totals 16 residues.

The genes are TRBV5-4 and TRBJ2-7; TRBD1 matches at 9 bases. The V gene's germline CDR1 is SGHNT and CDR2 YYREEE (reference sequence). V shed 2 bases, J shed 6 bases, and the junction held 6 bases outside the gene matches. The CDR3 totals 14 residues. The CDR3 protein is CASSLQGAFGEQYF. The CDR3 bases are TGTGCCAGCAGCTTACAGGGGGCGTTCGGCGAGCAGTACTTC.

V usage is TRBV5-1 and J usage is TRBJ2-6, with TRBD1 matching 11 bases. The V gene's germline CDR1 is SGHRS and CDR2 YFSETQ. Germline trimming cut 2 bases from V and 4 bases from J; bases unmatched to any gene: 11. The CDR3 spans 19 residues. CDR3 loop: CASSFSGTGGLSGANVLTF. CDR3 in DNA: TGCGCCAGCAGCTTTTCTGGGACAGGGGGTCTTTCAGGGGCCAACGTCCTGACTTTC.